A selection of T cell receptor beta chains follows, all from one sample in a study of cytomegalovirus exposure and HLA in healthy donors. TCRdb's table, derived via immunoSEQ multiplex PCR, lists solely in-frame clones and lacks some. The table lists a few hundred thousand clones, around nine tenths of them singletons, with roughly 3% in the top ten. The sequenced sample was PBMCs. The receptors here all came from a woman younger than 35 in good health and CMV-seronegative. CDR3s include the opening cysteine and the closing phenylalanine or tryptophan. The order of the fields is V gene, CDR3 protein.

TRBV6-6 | CASSYAQEAQPQHF
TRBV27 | CASSTGWNTEAFF
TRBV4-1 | CASSQDDSYNEQFF
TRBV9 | CASSEGGASNEKLFF
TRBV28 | CATWPSNQPQHF
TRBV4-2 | CASSQGTGVLNTEAFF
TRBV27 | CASSLNSMIQETQYF
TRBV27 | CASSGGQESYNEQFF
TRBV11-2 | CASSLNQQGRADTQYF
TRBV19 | CASSIGPGSYEQYF
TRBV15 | CATSSRLIANEQYF
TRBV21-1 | CASSKNFRTGPNEKLFF
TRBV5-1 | CASSLRLAGGPGTQYF
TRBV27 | CASSLQGVRRTDTQYF
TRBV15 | CAASDGQGVRFF
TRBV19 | CASSLGRGYNEQFF
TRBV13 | CASSLIGQGANEQYF
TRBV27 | CASRALAGGPIGELFF
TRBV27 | CASSSGTSIMAQFF
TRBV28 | CASSTLAGAQEQYF
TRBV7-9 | CASSETLAGGTTGDEQYF
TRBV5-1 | CASSFPGLAAYEQYF
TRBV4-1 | CASSQGTSGNNWGDTQYF
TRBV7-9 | CASSLRRGYEAFF
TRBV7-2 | CASSLAGSNEKLFF
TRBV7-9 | CASSARGGEVDRQFF
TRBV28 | CASARVAASTDTQYF
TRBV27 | CASSLFLSYEQYF
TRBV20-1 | CSADLDRRAYF
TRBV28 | CASSRRGAGVDTQYF
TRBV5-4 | CASSLAETSGYNEQFF
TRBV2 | CASNEPQGFREGGYTF
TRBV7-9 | CASSFPGTYGYTF
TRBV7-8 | CASSPTTGTSTDTQYF
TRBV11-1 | CASSLARTGTKSHEQFF